This T cell receptor beta chain is drawn from a study of control samples from healthy donors and cancer patients. Sequenced by immunoSEQ multiplex PCR; TCRdb stores in-frame clones only, minus some. In the table there are about 95,000 clones, approximately 86% of which are singletons. With V trimmed by 1 base and J by 11 bases, 7 bases remained unmatched. The CDR3 loop spans 16 amino acids. CDR1 is KGHDR and CDR2 is SFDVKD in the germline V gene. This TCR was recovered from a young man in good health. The chain recombines TRBV24-1 with TRBJ2-1; 13 bases fit TRBD2. The sample comprised blood. CDR3 sequence reads: CATSDFTSGGAPQQFF. The DNA of the CDR3 is TGTGCCACCAGTGATTTTACTAGCGGGGGGGCCCCTCAGCAGTTCTTC.